These 17 T cell receptor beta chains were sequenced from one sample in a study of T cell clonality in common variable immunodeficiency. Repertoires were generated with immunoSEQ multiplex PCR, while TCRdb's copy carries only in-frame clones and drops some. The sample presents approximately 81,000 clones, none singletons. Specimen: peripheral blood mononuclear cells. The receptors stem from a person between 18 and 70 years old in good health.

This clone has at least ten counts. The read halts 3 residues ahead of the CDR3 end, with the missing end drawn from the germline J gene. The gene calls are TRBV29-1 and TRBJ2-1; possible D gene TRBD2, 7 bases. Germline CDR1 and CDR2: SQVTM and ANQGSEA. The V and J ends lost 7 bases and 6 bases respectively, with 19 bases between them. CDR3 length: 14 residues. The CDR3 sequence is CSAIRGAATNEQFF. CDR3 DNA (partial): TGCAGCGCCATTCGGGGGGCGGCAACCAATGAG.

This clone has a count of ten or more. This CDR3 is CASSPGKREQYF. The sequenced CDR3 bases are TGTGCCAGCAGCCCAGGGAAACGCGAG. This chain links TRBV7-8 with TRBJ2-7, with D perhaps matching TRBD1 (5 bases). The read stops 3 residues short of the end of the CDR3; the missing end is completed from the germline J gene. There are 12 residues in the CDR3. Trimming pared 5 bases from V and 6 bases from J, leaving 11 bases between. CDR1 is SGHVS and CDR2 is FQNEAQ in the germline V gene.

This clone was observed at least ten times. The read terminates 3 residues ahead of where the CDR3 ends, so the germline J gene completes it. The chain has TRBV29-1 and TRBJ2-7, with D perhaps TRBD1 (6 bases). Germline assignment: CDR1 SQVTM and CDR2 ANQGSEA. Trimming took 6 bases from V and 5 from J, leaving 11 bases between them. The CDR3 sequence is 11 residues long. Incomplete CDR3 DNA: TGCAGCGTCGGTGGGGGCGACGAG. Its protein product is CSVGGGDE. The entire CDR3 protein is CSVGGGDEQYF.

Ten or more counts support this clone. The read halts 3 residues ahead of the CDR3 end, with the missing end drawn from the germline J gene. This rearrangement joins TRBV12-5 to TRBJ1-2, with 11 positions matching TRBD1. The CDR3 loop spans 13 amino acids. Looked up from germline, CDR1 is LGHNT and CDR2 is FRNRAP. The V segment lost 6 bases and the J segment 7 bases; nucleotides outside the gene matches: 4. The CDR3 DNA, read in part, is TGTGCTAGTGGCGGACAGGGGGCGAGTGGC. Translated: CASGGQGASG. The entire CDR3 reads CASGGQGASGYTF.

This clone was seen many times. The sequence runs out 3 residues before the end of the CDR3; the remainder is reconstructed from the germline J gene. This chain uses TRBV30 with TRBJ2-7; 9 bases agree with TRBD2. V lost 5 bases to trimming and J lost 2 bases; unmatched junction nucleotides: 7. Germline V gene lookup returns CDR1 GTSNPN and CDR2 SVGIG (reference sequence). CDR3 length equals 14 residues. The CDR3: CAWLSGRSAYEQYF. The CDR3 DNA, read in part, is TGTGCCTGGCTGAGCGGGAGGTCCGCCTACGAG.

Ten or more counts support this clone. The CDR3 is cut off 3 residues early in the read; its end comes from the germline J gene. This sequence joins TRBV7-9 and TRBJ2-7; possible D gene TRBD1, 6 bases. V shed 6 bases and J shed 2 bases, with 11 bases lying between them. CDR1 is SEHNR and CDR2 is FQNEAQ in the germline V gene (reference sequence). The CDR3 covers 13 residues. The CDR3 DNA, read in part, is TGTGCCAGCAGTGAGGGGGTTGCCTACGAG. Amino acid sequence: CASSEGVAYE. The CDR3 reads in full as CASSEGVAYEQYF.

This clone was picked up many times. The DNA ends 3 residues before the CDR3 does, and the rest of the CDR3 is filled in from the germline J gene. The chain recombines TRBV10-3 with TRBJ1-5; D is perhaps TRBD1 (5 bases). Germline V CDR1 and CDR2: ENHRY, SYGVKD. V was shortened by 2 bases and J by 6 bases, with 11 bases between the two germline ends. This CDR3 is 14 amino acids long. The CDR3 DNA, read in part, is TGTGCCATCAGTGAGGCCAGGGTCAGTCAGCCC. Translating gives CAISEARVSQP. The whole CDR3 sequence is CAISEARVSQPQHF.

This clone appeared many times. The read stops 3 residues short of the end of the CDR3; the missing end is completed from the germline J gene. V usage is TRBV29-1 and J usage is TRBJ1-1; 7 nucleotides agree with TRBD1. The CDR3 contains 13 residues. Germline-derived CDR1 and CDR2 are SQVTM and ANQGSEA. With V trimmed by 2 bases and J by 2 bases, 2 bases remained unmatched. The part of the CDR3 DNA that was read is TGCAGCGTTGAAAGGGACAGCAACACTGAA. It yields the protein CSVERDSNTE. The full CDR3 sequence reads CSVERDSNTEAFF.

This clone was detected many times. Read sequence stops 3 residues before the CDR3 end, and the germline J gene provides the missing end. V and J are TRBV28 and TRBJ2-5, with no clear D. V lost 6 bases and J 4 bases, leaving 9 bases between the germline ends. CDR1 is MDHEN, CDR2 SYDVKM, per germline. The CDR3 consists of 12 residues. CDR3 bases read: TGTGCCAGCAGGGTCCAGAGAGAGACC. Amino acid sequence: CASRVQRET. The entire CDR3 protein is CASRVQRETQYF.

This clone was observed at least ten times. With the read ending 3 residues before the CDR3 end, the germline J gene is used to fill in that end. The chain is built from TRBV20-1 and TRBJ2-7, with 11 bases identical to TRBD1. The length of the CDR3 is 13 residues. After removal of 3 bases from V and 5 bases from J, the junction contained 3 bases not matched to a gene. In germline, CDR1 is DFQATT, CDR2 SNEGSKA (reference sequence). CDR3 bases read: TGCAGTGCTAGGGGGACAGGGGGTAACGAG. It encodes CSARGTGGNE. The CDR3 reads in full as CSARGTGGNEQYF.

This clone was recorded many times. Sequencing ends 3 residues short of the CDR3 end; the germline J gene provides the rest. This rearrangement joins TRBV11-2 to TRBJ2-7; the match to TRBD1 covers 7 bases. The length of the CDR3 is 12 residues. Trimming at V came to 3 bases and at J to 6 bases, leaving 2 bases not matched to a gene. Germline CDR1 reads SGHAT; CDR2 reads FQNNGV. The CDR3 reads CASSFSGGEQYF. The sequenced CDR3 bases are TGTGCCAGCAGCTTCTCAGGGGGCGAG.

This clone was picked up many times. The read terminates 3 residues ahead of where the CDR3 ends, so the germline J gene completes it. The rearrangement links TRBV7-9 to TRBJ1-6; the D gene is possibly TRBD1 (5 bases). CDR1 SEHNR and CDR2 FQNEAQ come from the germline V gene (reference sequence). The V and J ends lost 3 bases and 8 bases respectively, with 11 bases between them. CDR3 length equals 14 residues. The covered CDR3 bases are TGTGCCAGCAGCTTGGGGCAGGGTTATTCACCC. It specifies CASSLGQGYSP. The entire CDR3 protein reads CASSLGQGYSPLHF.

Ten or more counts support this clone. The CDR3 end falls 3 residues outside the read, so it is completed with the germline J gene. The rearrangement uses TRBV7-3 and TRBJ1-2; 10 nucleotides agree with TRBD1. Germline V gene lookup returns CDR1 SGHTA and CDR2 FQGTGA. The CDR3 length is 15 residues. The covered CDR3 bases are TGTGCCAGCAGCTTAGGGGGCGGGACAGGGGTAGGC. Translating it yields CASSLGGGTGVG. The whole CDR3 reads CASSLGGGTGVGYTF. The full variable domain, its missing parts supplied by reference TRBV7-3 and TRBJ1-2, is GAGVSQTPSNKVTEKGKYVELRCDPISGHTALYWYRQSLGQGPEFLIYFQGTGAADDSGLPNDRFFAVRPEGSVSTLKIQRTERGDSAVYLCASSLGGGTGVGYTFGSGTRLTVV.

This clone was detected ten times or more. The sequence runs out 3 residues before the end of the CDR3; the remainder is reconstructed from the germline J gene. V usage is TRBV7-8 and J usage is TRBJ2-1; TRBD2 aligns across 11 bases. The CDR3 totals 15 residues. CDR1 is SGHVS and CDR2 is FQNEAQ in the germline V gene. V shed 1 base and J 8 bases; nucleotides not matched to a gene: 4. The CDR3 here is CASSLGPSGRYEQFF. The covered CDR3 bases are TGTGCCAGCAGCTTAGGGCCTAGCGGGAGGTATGAG.

This clone appeared many times. The CDR3 extends 3 residues past the end of the read, so its final part is completed from the germline J gene. This chain connects TRBV12-3 or TRBV12-4 to TRBJ2-5, with D unclear. Trimming took off 1 base at V and 2 bases at J, with 8 bases between the two ends. The CDR3 spans 14 residues. CDR3 DNA (partial): TGTGCCAGCAGTTTAGGAGTGACTCAAGAGACC. It yields the protein CASSLGVTQET. The whole CDR3 reads CASSLGVTQETQYF.

This clone was counted ten times or more. The DNA ends 3 residues before the CDR3 does, and the rest of the CDR3 is filled in from the germline J gene. This sequence joins TRBV20-1 and TRBJ2-5; 7 bases line up with TRBD1. The trim removed 5 bases at V and 4 bases at J, leaving 4 bases unmatched. CDR3 length: 12 residues. Germline CDR1 is DFQATT and CDR2 is SNEGSKA (reference sequence). The sequenced part of the CDR3 DNA is TGCAGTGCTGAGGGGGCAGGAGAGACC. It codes for CSAEGAGET. The complete CDR3 protein is CSAEGAGETQYF.

This clone was seen at least ten times. Partial CDR3 DNA: TGTGCCAGCAGCACTACACAGGGAAGCTATGGC. It encodes CASSTTQGSYG. The entire CDR3 sequence reads CASSTTQGSYGYTF. The chain couples TRBV7-2 to TRBJ1-2; D perhaps matches TRBD1 (6 bases). The read ends 3 residues shy of where the CDR3 ends; the end is completed using the germline J gene. Germline loops: CDR1 SGHTA, CDR2 FQGNSA. The CDR3 consists of 14 residues. Deletions cut 5 bases from V and 4 bases from J, with 14 bases between. Full variable domain (missing parts from reference TRBV7-2 and TRBJ1-2): GAGVSQSPSNKVTEKGKDVELRCDPISGHTALYWYRQSLGQGLEFLIYFQGNSAPDKSGLPSDRFSAERTGGSVSTLTIQRTQQEDSAVYLCASSTTQGSYGYTFGSGTRLTVV.